The entry below describes one T cell receptor (beta chain). Germline values: CDR1 MNHEY, CDR2 SMNVEV (reference sequence). This CDR3 is built from 13 residues. With 3 bases removed from V and 1 base from J, the gap between germline ends came to 7 bases. Generated by immunoSEQ multiplex PCR, the TCRdb table keeps only in-frame clones and is missing some. The sample lists tens of thousands of clones; about nine tenths were seen once. The data are from a study of T cell changes during pregnancy in multiple sclerosis. The chain uses TRBV27 and TRBJ2-7; D not resolved. Specimen: peripheral blood, collected after pregnancy. This sequence originates from a female donor in good health, enrolled as a control in a pregnancy study. CDR3 in amino acids: CASSLGRSYEQYF. DNA of the CDR3: TGTGCCAGCAGTTTGGGCAGATCCTACGAGCAGTACTTC.